What follows are 17 T cell receptor beta chains derived from one specimen sequenced in a study of glioma-infiltrating T cells after dendritic cell vaccination. The protocol was immunoSEQ multiplex PCR, while the TCRdb copy is restricted to in-frame clones and leaves out a portion. Of under 40,000 clones listed, roughly 90% are singletons. The specimen comprised blood, sampled before dendritic cell vaccination. The receptors were gathered from a human donor with glioblastoma.

This clone was seen a handful of times. This chain joins TRBV5-8 and TRBJ1-1; possibly TRBD1 for D (6 bases). Trimming removed 2 bases at V and 1 base at J, with 12 bases between. The CDR3 loop spans 15 amino acids. Per the germline V gene, CDR1 is SGHTS and CDR2 is YDEGEE. Written as DNA, the CDR3 is TGTGCCAGCAGCTTTAGACAGGCACCGAACACTGAAGCTTTCTTT. This gives the protein CASSFRQAPNTEAFF.

The chain combines TRBV6-5 with TRBJ2-4; D unclear. Germline CDR1 reads MNHEY; CDR2 reads SVGAGI. V lost 6 bases, J lost 1 base, and 7 bases lay in between. The CDR3 sequence is 13 residues long. The CDR3, as DNA: TGTGCCAGCAGAGAGCCCGCCAAAAACATTCAGTACTTC. This gives the protein CASREPAKNIQYF.

The chain is built from TRBV30 and TRBJ2-3; possibly TRBD2 for D (5 bases). The germline V gene encodes CDR1 GTSNPN and CDR2 SVGIG (reference sequence). This CDR3 spans 12 amino acids. V lost 0 bases and J lost 5, with 6 bases in between. CDR3 protein: CAWSVRGDTQYF. In nucleotides, the CDR3 is TGTGCCTGGAGTGTACGGGGAGATACGCAGTATTTT.

V usage is TRBV11-2 and J usage is TRBJ2-7; D possibly corresponds to TRBD2 (6 bases). V shed 5 bases and J shed 2 bases, with 13 bases lying between them. This CDR3 is 14 amino acids long. Looked up from germline, CDR1 is SGHAT and CDR2 is FQNNGV. CDR3 sequence reads: CASSPGGVAYEQYF. The CDR3 nucleotides read TGTGCCAGCAGCCCGGGCGGGGTTGCCTACGAGCAGTACTTC.

This clone was found a few times. This chain links TRBV5-4 with TRBJ1-3; no definite D call. Germline assignment: CDR1 SGHNT and CDR2 YYREEE (reference sequence). V shed 0 bases and J shed 0 bases, with 7 bases lying between them. There are 15 residues in the CDR3. CDR3 DNA: TGTGCCAGCAGCTTGGACCGGAGCTCTGGAAACACCATATATTTT. Translated, it gives CASSLDRSSGNTIYF.

The chain recombines TRBV5-6 with TRBJ2-7; 7 positions match TRBD1. The CDR3 runs 13 residues. Germline loops: CDR1 SGHDT, CDR2 YYEEEE. V lost 5 bases to trimming and J lost 3 bases; unmatched junction nucleotides: 5. CDR3 DNA: TGTGCCAGCAGGCGACAGGGCAACTACGAGCAGTACTTC. Its protein is CASRRQGNYEQYF.

V and J are TRBV2 and TRBJ2-7; unclear D gene. Trimming removed 5 bases from V and 8 bases from J, with 7 bases in between. The germline gives CDR1 SNHLY, CDR2 FYNNEI. The CDR3 contains 10 residues. The CDR3 DNA follows: TGTGCCAGCAGTTCTATGAAGCAGTACTTC. Translation: CASSSMKQYF.

V usage is TRBV25-1 and J usage is TRBJ1-5, with a weak D call TRBD1 (6 bases). Deletions cut 3 bases from V and 6 bases from J, with 15 bases between. Germline assignment: CDR1 MGHDK and CDR2 SYGVNS. The CDR3 has 15 residues. The CDR3 loop is CASSDGGGASQPQHF. DNA for the CDR3: TGTGCCAGCAGTGACGGGGGGGGCGCGAGTCAGCCCCAGCATTTT.

V is TRBV18 and J is TRBJ1-5; D ambiguous. The length of the CDR3 is 13 residues. With 6 bases removed from V and 1 base from J, the gap between germline ends came to 7 bases. Germline-derived CDR1 and CDR2 are KGHSH and LQKENI. The CDR3 is CASSERSNQPQHF. CDR3 sequence (DNA): TGTGCCAGCTCGGAGCGGAGCAATCAGCCCCAGCATTTT.

J is TRBJ1-4 and V is TRBV5-1; D gene uncertain. With 0 bases removed from V and 5 bases from J, the gap between germline ends came to 11 bases. The CDR3 loop spans 15 amino acids. Germline CDR1 reads SGHRS; CDR2 reads YFSETQ. CDR3 sequence: CASSLGPKKNEKLFF. In DNA form, the CDR3 reads TGCGCCAGCAGCTTGGGGCCAAAGAAGAATGAAAAACTGTTTTTT.

This chain uses TRBV18 with TRBJ2-6; 7 bases align to TRBD1. CDR1 and CDR2 from the germline V gene are KGHSH and LQKENI. V dropped 4 bases and J dropped 3; count of bases not matched to a gene: 3. There are 15 residues in the CDR3. CDR3 sequence (DNA): TGTGCCAGCTCACTCACAGGGGTTGGGGCCAACGTCCTGACTTTC. Translated, it gives CASSLTGVGANVLTF.

This sequence joins TRBV28 and TRBJ2-6; 8 bases fit TRBD1. The CDR3 consists of 15 residues. Germline CDR1 reads MDHEN; CDR2 reads SYDVKM. The V segment lost 3 bases and the J segment 15 bases; nucleotides outside the gene matches: 13. In DNA form, the CDR3 reads TGTGCCAGCAGTTTTCCCCCGACAGGGGACCAAGACCTGACTTTC. Translation gives CASSFPPTGDQDLTF.

This rearrangement joins TRBV5-6 to TRBJ1-6; 8 nucleotides line up with TRBD1. Germline lookup yields CDR1 SGHDT and CDR2 YYEEEE. V shed 1 base, J shed 7 bases, and the junction held 1 base outside the gene matches. The CDR3 runs to 14 residues. The CDR3 nucleotides are TGTGCCAGCAGCTTGACAGGGGGGAATTCACCCCTCCACTTT. Its translation is CASSLTGGNSPLHF.

V is TRBV5-8 and J is TRBJ2-2; D gene unclear. The CDR3 contains 14 residues. Germline values: CDR1 SGHTS, CDR2 YDEGEE. V lost 0 bases and J 6 bases, leaving 9 bases between the germline ends. CDR3 residues: CASSLALGAGELFF. As DNA, the CDR3 is TGTGCCAGCAGCTTGGCTTTAGGAGCCGGGGAGCTGTTTTTT. The entire variable domain, with the rest obtained from reference TRBV5-8 and TRBJ2-2, is as follows: EAGVTQSPTHLIKTRGQQATLRCSPISGHTSVYWYQQALGLGLQFLLWYDEGEERNRGNFPPRFSGRQFPNYSSELNVNALELEDSALYLCASSLALGAGELFFGEGSRLTVL.

The chain couples TRBV2 to TRBJ1-5; no reliable D call. Trimming took 4 bases from V and 4 from J, leaving 11 bases between them. The CDR3 totals 14 residues. Germline CDR1 reads SNHLY; CDR2 reads FYNNEI. CDR3 in DNA: TGTGCCAGCAGTGGTGAAACAAAAAATCAGCCCCAGCATTTT. It specifies CASSGETKNQPQHF.

This clone came up once. CDR3 bases: TGTGCCAGCAGTGAAGCGCGGAGAGCGGGGGGCACCACAGATACGCAGTATTTT. It encodes CASSEARRAGGTTDTQYF. This sequence joins TRBV6-1 and TRBJ2-3; the match to TRBD2 covers 9 bases. The CDR3 has 18 residues. With V trimmed by 0 bases and J by 2 bases, 9 bases remained unmatched. CDR1 and CDR2 from the germline V gene are MNHNS and SASEGT.

The chain carries TRBV6-5 and TRBJ1-2, with D maybe TRBD1 (6 bases). Deletions cut 5 bases from V and 2 bases from J, with 9 bases between. Germline CDR1 is MNHEY and CDR2 is SVGAGI. The CDR3 length is 13 residues. The CDR3 nucleotides are TGTGCCAGCAGTCCACAGGGCAACTATGGCTACACCTTC. Translated: CASSPQGNYGYTF.